This TCR beta chain was found in a study of technical replicates of blood from a handful of donors. V dropped 5 bases and J dropped 1; count of bases not matched to a gene: 6. Germline values: CDR1 SGHVS, CDR2 FQNEAQ. This CDR3 has 16 amino acids. Sequenced by immunoSEQ multiplex PCR; TCRdb stores in-frame clones only, minus some. In the table there are some 60,000 clones, 85% to 90% of which are singletons. The clonotype was recovered from a human donor in good health. Some clones in this sample may be carry-over from other donors' samples. J is TRBJ2-7 and V is TRBV7-8; 12 nucleotides agree with TRBD2. The sequencing sample was made of PBMCs. CDR3 loop: CASSPSGLAGSYEQYF. The CDR3 DNA is TGTGCCAGCAGCCCCTCCGGACTAGCGGGATCCTACGAGCAGTACTTC.